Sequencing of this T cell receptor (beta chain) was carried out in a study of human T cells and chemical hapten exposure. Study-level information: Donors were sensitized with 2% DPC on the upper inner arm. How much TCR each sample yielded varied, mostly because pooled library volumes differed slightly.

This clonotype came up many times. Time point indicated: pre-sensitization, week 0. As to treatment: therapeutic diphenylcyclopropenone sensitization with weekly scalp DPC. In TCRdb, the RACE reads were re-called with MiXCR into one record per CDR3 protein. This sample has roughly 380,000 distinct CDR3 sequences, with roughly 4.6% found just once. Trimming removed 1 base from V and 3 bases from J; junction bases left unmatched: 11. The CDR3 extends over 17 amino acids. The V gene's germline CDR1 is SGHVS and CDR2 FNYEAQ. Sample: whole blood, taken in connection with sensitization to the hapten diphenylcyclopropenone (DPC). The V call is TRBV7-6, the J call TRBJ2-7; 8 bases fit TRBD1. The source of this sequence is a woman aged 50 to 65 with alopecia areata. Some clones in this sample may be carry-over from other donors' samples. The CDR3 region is CASSLEGPGTGFYEQYF. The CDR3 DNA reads TGTGCCAGCAGCTTAGAGGGCCCCGGGACAGGCTTCTACGAGCAGTACTTC.